This TCR beta chain appears in the sequencing data of a study of radiotherapy plus CTLA-4 blockade in lung cancer. This clone was seen a few times. The CDR3 contains 15 residues. V trimming: 3 bases; J trimming: 4 bases; junction bases outside the gene matches: 6. The germline V gene has CDR1 ENHRY and CDR2 SYGVKD. Data came from immunoSEQ multiplex PCR; TCRdb stores just in-frame clones and leaves some out. The sample records under 90,000 clones, about 78% being singletons. The TCR originated in a human donor with non-small cell lung cancer that progressed on radiotherapy plus ipilimumab. The J gene is TRBJ1-2, the V gene TRBV10-3; 9 bases are shared with TRBD1. This material consisted of peripheral blood, taken from a patient treated with radiotherapy plus ipilimumab. CDR3 residues: CAISEPGQGFYGYTF. The CDR3 nucleotides are TGTGCCATCAGTGAACCGGGACAGGGATTCTATGGCTACACCTTC.